Below are 25 T cell receptor beta chains sequenced from a single sample in a study of cytotoxic CD8 clonotypes in ibrutinib-treated CLL. The protocol was immunoSEQ multiplex PCR, while the TCRdb copy is restricted to in-frame clones and leaves out a portion. Among around 200,000 clones listed, about four fifths were seen once. Source: PBMCs, taken after 12 months of ibrutinib treatment. The receptors were sampled from a human donor with chronic lymphocytic leukemia.

The V gene is TRBV9, the J gene TRBJ2-5; TRBD1 matches 10 bases. This CDR3 is built from 17 residues. V shed 4 bases, J shed 5 bases, and the junction held 14 bases outside the gene matches. Germline V gene sequence: CDR1 SGDLS, CDR2 YYNGEE. The chain's CDR3 is CASSITGQGLLRETQYF. CDR3 sequence (DNA): TGTGCCAGCAGCATCACGGGACAGGGGTTGTTACGGGAGACCCAGTACTTC.

The rearrangement joins TRBV9 to TRBJ2-2, with D possibly matching TRBD1 (5 bases). The germline V and J ends were trimmed by 3 bases and 5 bases, with 11 bases remaining between them. CDR3 length: 14 residues. Germline lookup yields CDR1 SGDLS and CDR2 YYNGEE. The CDR3 is CASSAFRATGELFF. The CDR3 DNA reads as TGTGCCAGCAGCGCCTTCAGGGCTACCGGGGAGCTGTTTTTT. Complete variable domain (other parts from reference TRBV9 and TRBJ2-2): DSGVTQTPKHLITATGQRVTLRCSPRSGDLSVYWYQQSLDQGLQFLIQYYNGEERAKGNILERFSAQQFPDLHSELNLSSLELGDSALYFCASSAFRATGELFFGEGSRLTVL.

The chain employs TRBV10-3 and TRBJ1-1, with D possibly matching TRBD1 (5 bases). The germline V gene encodes CDR1 ENHRY and CDR2 SYGVKD. The CDR3 is 13 amino acids. V lost 4 bases and J lost 1, with 7 bases in between. The CDR3 DNA follows: TGTGCCATCAGTGTCGACAGGAACACTGAAGCTTTCTTT. Amino acid sequence: CAISVDRNTEAFF.

The chain couples TRBV6-6 to TRBJ2-6; no firm D call. Germline V gene lookup returns CDR1 MNHNY and CDR2 SVGAGI (reference sequence). The germline V and J ends were trimmed by 4 bases and 0 bases, with 4 bases remaining between them. The CDR3 covers 14 residues. DNA for the CDR3: TGTGCCAGCAGTTTGGCCTCTGGGGCCAACGTCCTGACTTTC. It codes for CASSLASGANVLTF.

The chain uses TRBV7-3 and TRBJ1-1; D uncertain. There are 13 residues in the CDR3. V lost 4 bases and J lost 0, with 6 bases in between. In germline, CDR1 is SGHTA, CDR2 FQGTGA. The CDR3: CASSSSMNTEAFF. The DNA for the CDR3 is TGTGCCAGCAGCTCCTCCATGAACACTGAAGCTTTCTTT. Based on the CDR3 plus reference TRBV7-3 and TRBJ1-1, the full variable domain is GAGVSQTPSNKVTEKGKYVELRCDPISGHTALYWYRQSLGQGPEFLIYFQGTGAADDSGLPNDRFFAVRPEGSVSTLKIQRTERGDSAVYLCASSSSMNTEAFFGQGTRLTVV.

The CDR3: CASSLGLGHNEQFF. The CDR3 DNA reads TGTGCCAGCAGCCTGGGACTGGGACACAATGAGCAGTTCTTC. The chain links TRBV7-7 to TRBJ2-1, with a tentative D call TRBD2 (6 bases). CDR3 size: 14 residues. In germline, CDR1 is SSHAT, CDR2 FNYEAQ (reference sequence). Deletions cut 5 bases from V and 5 bases from J, with 13 bases between.

This clone has just one count. The chain links TRBV19 to TRBJ1-5; 8 bases align to TRBD1. The J segment lost 7 bases and the V segment lost 4 bases, leaving 9 bases of the junction unmatched. Germline V lookup: CDR1 LNHDA, CDR2 SQIVND (reference sequence). The CDR3 extends over 15 amino acids. The CDR3 bases are TGTGCCAGTAGTAGGTGGCAGGGGGCTGGACAGCCCCAGCATTTT. Protein: CASSRWQGAGQPQHF.

This chain links TRBV19 with TRBJ1-1; TRBD1 might be the D (5 bases). The CDR3 loop spans 11 amino acids. Germline CDR1 reads LNHDA; CDR2 reads SQIVND (reference sequence). Trimming shortened V by 8 bases and J by 6 bases, and 10 bases separated the two germline ends. CDR3 sequence: CASGGWAEAFF. Here the CDR3 DNA reads TGTGCCAGTGGGGGTTGGGCTGAAGCTTTCTTT.

The chain combines TRBV10-3 with TRBJ2-7; D remains ambiguous. CDR1 ENHRY and CDR2 SYGVKD come from the germline V gene. V was trimmed by 1 base and J by 2 bases, leaving 6 bases between them. The CDR3 runs 13 residues. The CDR3 DNA reads as TGTGCCATCAGTGAGTTGTCCCCCTACGAGCAGTACTTC. This sequence encodes CAISELSPYEQYF.

This clone was picked up one time. The J gene is TRBJ1-1, the V gene TRBV25-1, with D possibly being TRBD1 (5 bases). Germline values: CDR1 MGHDK, CDR2 SYGVNS. This CDR3 contains 12 residues. V was shortened by 6 bases and J by 5 bases, with 10 bases between the two germline ends. In DNA form, the CDR3 reads TGTGCCAGCAGAAGGGGCGGAACTGAAGCTTTCTTT. Protein sequence: CASRRGGTEAFF.

The chain recombines TRBV6-5 with TRBJ2-7; D is unresolved. Trimming shortened V by 5 bases and J by 0 bases, and 11 bases separated the two germline ends. Germline V gene lookup returns CDR1 MNHEY and CDR2 SVGAGI. The CDR3 is made up of 14 amino acids. The CDR3 loop reads CASSPGSFSYEQYF. Written as DNA, the CDR3 is TGTGCCAGCAGTCCCGGGTCCTTCTCCTACGAGCAGTACTTC.

V gene TRBV5-1 combines with J gene TRBJ2-2, with a tentative D call TRBD1 (5 bases). Germline V gene data show CDR1 as SGHRS and CDR2 as YFSETQ. Trimming removed 0 bases from V and 6 bases from J, with 9 bases in between. The CDR3 is 14 residues long. CDR3 in DNA: TGCGCCAGCAGCTTGGGACAGCGCCCCGGGGAGCTGTTTTTT. Encoded protein: CASSLGQRPGELFF.

The chain has TRBV18 and TRBJ2-7; D is unresolved. Per germline, CDR1 KGHSH and CDR2 LQKENI. The CDR3 totals 15 residues. The ends were cut back, 0 bases at V and 4 bases at J, with 13 bases in the middle. The CDR3 protein is CASSPPSRLSYEQYF. CDR3 in DNA: TGTGCCAGCTCACCACCGTCCCGGCTCTCTTACGAGCAGTACTTC.

The chain joins TRBV21-1 to TRBJ1-1; the table's D call, TRBD1, was not checked against the DNA. TRBV21-1 is shown as a pseudogene. The CDR3 loop spans 16 amino acids. In DNA form, the CDR3 reads TGTGCCAGCAGCAAAGGGACAGGGAATATGAACACTGAAGCTTTCTTT. Translation: CASSKGTGNMNTEAFF.

This clone was seen only a few times. DNA of the CDR3: TGTGCCAGCAGCTTAGTAGCGGGAGACTACGAGCAGTACTTC. Translation: CASSLVAGDYEQYF. This rearrangement joins TRBV11-2 to TRBJ2-7; 9 positions match TRBD2. The CDR3 length is 14 residues. Per the germline V gene, CDR1 is SGHAT and CDR2 is FQNNGV. With V trimmed by 1 base and J by 3 bases, 1 base remained unmatched.

The chain combines TRBV7-8 with TRBJ2-7; possibly TRBD1 for D (5 bases). Germline-derived CDR1 and CDR2 are SGHVS and FQNEAQ. The V end lost 3 bases, the J end lost 4 bases, and 10 bases lay between the germline ends. The CDR3 totals 13 residues. CDR3 nucleotide sequence: TGTGCCAGCAGCTTGGGAAAGGGGTACGAGCAGTACTTC. It yields the protein CASSLGKGYEQYF.

The genes are TRBV11-2 and TRBJ2-1, with 11 bases that match TRBD2. From germline, CDR1 is SGHAT and CDR2 FQNNGV. J was trimmed by 4 bases and V by 6 bases; bases with no gene match: 5. The CDR3 length is 15 residues. The CDR3 sequence is CASRPTSGAYNEQFF. Written as DNA, the CDR3 is TGTGCCAGCAGACCGACTAGCGGGGCTTACAATGAGCAGTTCTTC.

This sequence joins TRBV18 and TRBJ1-5; no reliable D call. This CDR3 has 16 residues. The V end was cut by 2 bases, the J end by 1 base, with 12 bases between. Germline CDR1 and CDR2: KGHSH and LQKENI. CDR3 nucleotides: TGTGCCAGCTCACCAGAGACCCGGAGCAGCAATCAGCCCCAGCATTTT. It translates to CASSPETRSSNQPQHF.

The rearrangement joins TRBV10-1 to TRBJ2-2; D remains ambiguous. Trimming left V 4 bases short and J 6 bases short, with 9 bases between. The CDR3 covers 13 residues. The germline V gene has CDR1 WNHNN and CDR2 SYGVQD (reference sequence). The CDR3 region has the DNA TGCGCCAGCAGTGGCATTCCCGCCGGGGAGCTGTTTTTT. This codes for CASSGIPAGELFF.

This chain joins TRBV9 and TRBJ2-3, with a tentative D call TRBD1 (6 bases). The V end was cut by 0 bases, the J end by 1 base, with 12 bases between. Germline V gene data show CDR1 as SGDLS and CDR2 as YYNGEE. CDR3 size: 16 residues. CDR3 DNA: TGTGCCAGCAGCGTAGAGGTTGGGGGCGGCACAGATACGCAGTATTTT. Translated, it gives CASSVEVGGGTDTQYF.

This rearrangement joins TRBV19 to TRBJ2-5, with 13 positions matching TRBD2. Germline CDR1 is LNHDA and CDR2 is SQIVND (reference sequence). Trimming at V came to 3 bases and at J to 5 bases, leaving 3 bases not matched to a gene. The CDR3 is 15 amino acids. CDR3 loop: CASSMGLAGTETQYF. CDR3 DNA sequence: TGTGCCAGTAGTATGGGACTAGCGGGAACGGAGACCCAGTACTTC.

The rearrangement joins TRBV5-4 to TRBJ1-1, with no clear D. This CDR3 is built from 15 residues. V shed 4 bases and J shed 2 bases, with 15 bases lying between them. Germline-derived CDR1 and CDR2 are SGHNT and YYREEE (reference sequence). This CDR3 is CASSIPNRLNTEAFF. In nucleotides, the CDR3 is TGTGCCAGCAGCATACCAAACCGCCTTAACACTGAAGCTTTCTTT. Full variable domain (rest looked up from reference TRBV5-4 and TRBJ1-1): ETGVTQSPTHLIKTRGQQVTLRCSSQSGHNTVSWYQQALGQGPQFIFQYYREEENGRGNFPPRFSGLQFPNYSSELNVNALELDDSALYLCASSIPNRLNTEAFFGQGTRLTVV.

J is TRBJ2-7 and V is TRBV21-1. TRBV21-1 is given as a pseudogene. The CDR3 has 18 amino acids. The DNA for the CDR3 is TGTGCCAGCAGCAAAGATAGGGCCCCGGGGGCGCTTCCCTACGAGCAGTACTTC. It specifies CASSKDRAPGALPYEQYF.

The rearrangement links TRBV10-2 to TRBJ2-5, with a possible D match to TRBD1 (6 bases). The CDR3 sequence is 13 residues long. In germline, CDR1 is WSHSY, CDR2 SAAADI. V was pared by 6 bases and J by 3 bases, with 11 bases between. CDR3 residues: CASRLGGKETQYF. In DNA, the CDR3 is TGCGCCAGCAGATTAGGGGGTAAAGAGACCCAGTACTTC.

The chain links TRBV7-8 to TRBJ2-5, with D possibly being TRBD1 (5 bases). The ends were cut back, 1 base at V and 2 bases at J, with 11 bases in the middle. The CDR3 sequence is 15 residues long. CDR1 is SGHVS, CDR2 FQNEAQ, per germline. The CDR3 DNA is TGTGCCAGCAGCTTAGTTACAGGTGGTCAAGAGACCCAGTACTTC. It codes for CASSLVTGGQETQYF.